This T cell receptor (beta chain) was observed in a study of cytomegalovirus exposure and HLA in healthy donors. Study results and caveats: An analysis done earlier found most TCR beta V segments productive about 87% or about 30% of the time.

Regarding this clone: What it binds is unknown.

The junction had 10 bases not matched to a gene; V was cut back by 6 bases and J by 4 bases. This CDR3 is built from 15 residues. Germline lookup yields CDR1 MNHEY and CDR2 SMNVEV (reference sequence). Vbeta (60) and Jbeta (13) primers were used in the PCR. This table comes from immunoSEQ multiplex PCR, and its TCRdb copy is limited to in-frame clones, with some not included. Of roughly 130,000 clones in the sample, roughly 78% were seen once. The sequenced material came from PBMCs. The chain links TRBV27 to TRBJ2-7; 9 nucleotides line up with TRBD1. This sequence originates from a young man in good health and CMV-seronegative. CDR3 sequence: CASRPGTGNRYEQYF. CDR3 nucleotide sequence: TGTGCCAGCAGACCCGGGACAGGGAATAGGTACGAGCAGTACTTC.